These 8 T cell receptor beta chains share one sample of origin, sequenced in a study of follicular helper T cells after annual influenza vaccination. TCRdb's copy holds only in-frame clones and misses some; the assay was immunoSEQ multiplex PCR. The top ten hold 4.5% to 5.5% of the sample, which has 1,200 or so clones, roughly 70% seen once. Time point specified: 2014-2015 season, 7 days after vaccination. The material sequenced was CXCR5+ CD38+ circulating T follicular helper cells from blood, taken 7 days after influenza vaccination. The subset here: circulating Tfh, non-naive CD4+CXCR5+PD-1+ (ICOS+CD38+ or ICOS-CD38-). The receptors shown here come from an adult who received the influenza vaccine.

Here the CDR3 reads CAWRAGYRAQETQYF. As DNA, the CDR3 is TGTGCCTGGAGGGCTGGTTACAGGGCTCAGGAGACCCAGTACTTC. The V call is TRBV30, the J call TRBJ2-5; a possible D gene is TRBD1 (6 bases). Germline V lookup: CDR1 GTSNPN, CDR2 SVGIG (reference sequence). V lost 3 bases, J lost 5 bases, and 19 bases lay in between. CDR3 length: 15 amino acids.

The genes are TRBV28 and TRBJ1-6; 8 bases agree with TRBD1. J was trimmed by 9 bases and V by 7 bases; bases with no gene match: 5. The CDR3 length is 13 residues. CDR1 MDHEN and CDR2 SYDVKM come from the germline V gene. The CDR3 nucleotides are TGTGCCAGCACTCCGACAGGGGTTTCACCCCTCCACTTT. Protein: CASTPTGVSPLHF.

The rearrangement joins TRBV7-2 to TRBJ2-5; D may match TRBD1 or TRBD2 (5 bases each). The CDR3 is 13 amino acids. Trimming took 3 bases from V and 5 from J, leaving 10 bases between them. Looked up from germline, CDR1 is SGHTA and CDR2 is FQGNSA. The CDR3 spells CASSFRDGETQYF. In DNA form, the CDR3 reads TGTGCCAGCAGCTTCCGGGACGGGGAGACCCAGTACTTC.

This clone has a single count. This chain connects TRBV7-9 to TRBJ1-1; maybe TRBD1 (5 bases). This CDR3 region has 16 residues. Germline V gene data show CDR1 as SEHNR and CDR2 as FQNEAQ (reference sequence). Between the trimmed V and J ends, which lost 4 bases and 5 bases, there was a span of 20 bases. The CDR3 reads CASSSSGASQGTEAFF. DNA for the CDR3: TGTGCCAGCAGCTCCAGCGGGGCCTCCCAAGGAACTGAAGCTTTCTTT.

This clone occurred once. This chain links TRBV6-6 with TRBJ2-7; 10 bases are a match to TRBD1. J lost 7 bases, V lost 6 bases, and 15 bases had no gene match. The germline gives CDR1 MNHNY, CDR2 SVGAGI (reference sequence). This CDR3 has 16 amino acids. The CDR3 DNA reads as TGTGCCAGCAGGCGGACAGGGGGGACGTCAATTGAGGAGCAGTACTTC. Its protein product is CASRRTGGTSIEEQYF.

This chain links TRBV5-6 with TRBJ2-1; D not resolved. This CDR3 contains 15 residues. Germline lookup yields CDR1 SGHDT and CDR2 YYEEEE. Deletions cut 3 bases from V and 9 bases from J, with 19 bases between. The DNA for the CDR3 is TGTGCCAGCAGCTCGACGACTTACCCGGGCGGTGAGCAGTTCTTC. Protein: CASSSTTYPGGEQFF.

The chain recombines TRBV29-1 with TRBJ1-5, with 9 bases aligning to TRBD1. CDR1 is SQVTM, CDR2 ANQGSEA, per germline. The trim removed 4 bases at V and 4 bases at J, leaving 5 bases unmatched. CDR3 length: 14 residues. The CDR3 spells CSVATGGGNQPQHF. The CDR3 DNA sequence: TGCAGCGTTGCGACAGGGGGAGGAAATCAGCCCCAGCATTTT.

The chain couples TRBV19 to TRBJ2-2; 7 nucleotides align to TRBD1. With 9 bases clipped from V and 6 bases from J, the junction kept 7 bases outside the gene matches. Germline V gene lookup returns CDR1 LNHDA and CDR2 SQIVND (reference sequence). CDR3 length: 13 residues. The CDR3 DNA follows: TGTGCCAGCCGACAGGGTAGTTCCGGGGAGCTGTTTTTT. It codes for CASRQGSSGELFF. Full variable domain (outside the CDR3, taken from reference TRBV19 and TRBJ2-2): DGGITQSPKYLFRKEGQNVTLSCEQNLNHDAMYWYRQDPGQGLRLIYYSQIVNDFQKGDIAEGYSVSREKKESFPLTVTSAQKNPTAFYLCASRQGSSGELFFGEGSRLTVL.